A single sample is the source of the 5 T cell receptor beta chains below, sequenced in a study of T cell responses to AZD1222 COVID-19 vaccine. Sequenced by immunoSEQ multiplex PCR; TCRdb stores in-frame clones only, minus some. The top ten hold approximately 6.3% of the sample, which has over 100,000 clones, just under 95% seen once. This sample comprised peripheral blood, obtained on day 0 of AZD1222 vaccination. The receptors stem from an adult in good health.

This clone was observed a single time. In DNA, the CDR3 is TGTGCCAGCAGCCGCGCGGGGTTGAACACTGAAGCTTTCTTT. Protein: CASSRAGLNTEAFF. The chain has TRBV7-2 and TRBJ1-1; unclear D gene. CDR3 length: 14 residues. With 5 bases removed from V and 0 bases from J, the gap between germline ends came to 10 bases. Germline CDR1 and CDR2: SGHTA and FQGNSA. Drawing the rest from reference TRBV7-2 and TRBJ1-1, the complete variable domain is GAGVSQSPSNKVTEKGKDVELRCDPISGHTALYWYRQSLGQGLEFLIYFQGNSAPDKSGLPSDRFSAERTGGSVSTLTIQRTQQEDSAVYLCASSRAGLNTEAFFGQGTRLTVV.

DNA of the CDR3: TGCGCCAGCAGCGTACGACAAAATGAGCAGTTCTTC. Amino acids: CASSVRQNEQFF. The rearrangement links TRBV5-1 to TRBJ2-1; D is unclear. The CDR3 extends over 12 amino acids. The germline V gene has CDR1 SGHRS and CDR2 YFSETQ. The V gene lost 4 bases and the J gene lost 7 bases, with 9 bases spanning the gap.

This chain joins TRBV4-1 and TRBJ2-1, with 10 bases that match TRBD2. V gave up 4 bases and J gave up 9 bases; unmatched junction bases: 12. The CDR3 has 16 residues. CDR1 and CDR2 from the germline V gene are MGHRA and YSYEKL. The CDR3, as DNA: TGCGCCAGCAGCCTCGTTTCTAGCGGGAGAAACAGTGAGCAGTTCTTC. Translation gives CASSLVSSGRNSEQFF.

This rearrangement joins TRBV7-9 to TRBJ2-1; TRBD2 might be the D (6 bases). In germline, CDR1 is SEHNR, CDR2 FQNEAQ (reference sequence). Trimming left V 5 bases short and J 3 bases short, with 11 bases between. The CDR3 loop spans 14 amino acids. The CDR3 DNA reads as TGTGCCAGCAGCCCGGGACTGAACTACAATGAGCAGTTCTTC. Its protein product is CASSPGLNYNEQFF.

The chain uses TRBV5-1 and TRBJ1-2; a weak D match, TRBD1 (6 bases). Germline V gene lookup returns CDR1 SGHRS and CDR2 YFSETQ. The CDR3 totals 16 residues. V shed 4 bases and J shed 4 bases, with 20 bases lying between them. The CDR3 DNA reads TGCGCCAGCAGCCGCCGCGAGGGGGGGGGTCCCTATGGCTACACCTTC. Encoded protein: CASSRREGGGPYGYTF. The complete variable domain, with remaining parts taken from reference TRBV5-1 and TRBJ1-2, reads KAGVTQTPRYLIKTRGQQVTLSCSPISGHRSVSWYQQTPGQGLQFLFEYFSETQRNKGNFPGRFSGRQFSNSRSEMNVSTLELGDSALYLCASSRREGGGPYGYTFGSGTRLTVV.